The 3 T cell receptor beta chains below come from one sample, sequenced in a study of control samples from healthy donors and cancer patients. Sequenced by immunoSEQ multiplex PCR; TCRdb stores in-frame clones only, minus some. The sample lists about 120,000 clones, more than 80% occurring once. The sample consisted of blood. These receptors all stem from a man aged 50-60 years in good health.

V usage is TRBV7-2 and J usage is TRBJ1-2; TRBD1 agrees at 7 bases. The CDR3 is made up of 15 amino acids. Germline-derived CDR1 and CDR2 are SGHTA and FQGNSA. Losses at the gene ends were 5 bases for V and 5 bases for J; bases not matched to a gene: 11. The CDR3 DNA reads as TGTGCCAGCAGCCCCCAGGGGGGACAGACGTATGGCTACACCTTC. It specifies CASSPQGGQTYGYTF.

The V gene is TRBV9, the J gene TRBJ1-2; 8 bases fit TRBD1. The V gene end was trimmed by 3 bases and the J gene end by 3 bases; junction bases not matched to a gene: 4. The germline gives CDR1 SGDLS, CDR2 YYNGEE. CDR3 length: 14 amino acids. Here the CDR3 DNA reads TGTGCCAGCAGCGGAAGACAGGGGTACTATGGCTACACCTTC. As protein: CASSGRQGYYGYTF.

The genes are TRBV5-1 and TRBJ1-1; 8 nucleotides align to TRBD1. The CDR3 consists of 16 residues. V shed 4 bases and J 1 base; nucleotides not matched to a gene: 9. The germline V gene has CDR1 SGHRS and CDR2 YFSETQ. CDR3 region: CASSRGTGLRNTEAFF. For the CDR3, the DNA is TGCGCCAGCAGCAGAGGGACAGGTCTTAGGAACACTGAAGCTTTCTTT.